This T cell receptor (beta chain) was profiled in a study of identical twins. Germline CDR1 ENHRY, CDR2 SYGVKD. The ends were cut back, 0 bases at V and 5 bases at J, with 14 bases in the middle. This CDR3 comprises 16 residues. This clonotype came up many times. TCRdb redid the calling of the 5' RACE reads with MiXCR, one entry per CDR3 protein. This sample has some 590,000 distinct CDR3 sequences, with 9% to 10% found just once. The sample also formed part of further work on yellow fever vaccine responses in identical twins.

The receptor was derived from a woman between 18 and 29 years old in good health. The sequenced sample consisted of PBMCs. V gene TRBV10-3 combines with J gene TRBJ2-1; D perhaps matches TRBD2 (6 bases). The CDR3 sequence is CAISESMAGSHNEQFF. CDR3 nucleotides: TGTGCCATCAGTGAGTCGATGGCGGGATCCCACAATGAGCAGTTCTTC.